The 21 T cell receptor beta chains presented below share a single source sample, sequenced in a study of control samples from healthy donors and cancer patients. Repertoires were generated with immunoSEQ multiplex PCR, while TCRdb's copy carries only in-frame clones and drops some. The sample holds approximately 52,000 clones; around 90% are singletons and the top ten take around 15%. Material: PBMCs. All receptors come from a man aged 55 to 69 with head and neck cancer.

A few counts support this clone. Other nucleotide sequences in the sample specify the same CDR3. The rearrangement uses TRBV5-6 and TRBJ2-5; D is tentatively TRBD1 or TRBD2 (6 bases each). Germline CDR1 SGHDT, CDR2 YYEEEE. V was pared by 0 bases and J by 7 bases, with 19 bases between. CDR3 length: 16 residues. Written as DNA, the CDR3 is TGTGCCAGCAGCTTGGCGGGGCTAGGAGGGGGTCGGACCCAGTACTTC. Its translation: CASSLAGLGGGRTQYF.

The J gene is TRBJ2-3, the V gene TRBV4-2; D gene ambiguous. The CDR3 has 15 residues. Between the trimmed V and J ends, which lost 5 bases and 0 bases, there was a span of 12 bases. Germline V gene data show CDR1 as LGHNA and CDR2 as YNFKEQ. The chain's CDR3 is CASSSPKTSTDTQYF. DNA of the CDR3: TGTGCCAGCAGCTCCCCTAAGACTAGCACAGATACGCAGTATTTT.

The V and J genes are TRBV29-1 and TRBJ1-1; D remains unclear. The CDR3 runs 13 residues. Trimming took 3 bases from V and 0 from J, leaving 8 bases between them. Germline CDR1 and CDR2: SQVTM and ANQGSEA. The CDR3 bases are TGCAGCGTTGAGCAGGAGGTGAACACTGAAGCTTTCTTT. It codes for CSVEQEVNTEAFF.

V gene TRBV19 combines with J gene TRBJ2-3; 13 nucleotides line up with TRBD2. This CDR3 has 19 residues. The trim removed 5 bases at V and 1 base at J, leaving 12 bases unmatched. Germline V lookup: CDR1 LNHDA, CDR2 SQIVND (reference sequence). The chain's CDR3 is CASSGGTSGVHPRTDTQYF. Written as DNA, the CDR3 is TGTGCCAGTAGTGGTGGGACTAGCGGGGTCCACCCCCGCACAGATACGCAGTATTTT.

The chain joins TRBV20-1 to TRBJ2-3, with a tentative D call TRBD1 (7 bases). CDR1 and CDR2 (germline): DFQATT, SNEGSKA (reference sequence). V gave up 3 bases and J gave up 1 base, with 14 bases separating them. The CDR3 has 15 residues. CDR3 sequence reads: CSASRQGGGTDTQYF. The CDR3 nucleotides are TGCAGTGCTAGTCGCCAGGGGGGTGGCACAGATACGCAGTATTTT.

The CDR3 sequence: CSVALGTGLSGANVLTF. The CDR3, as DNA: TGCAGCGTCGCCCTCGGGACAGGGTTATCGGGGGCCAACGTCCTGACTTTC. V and J are TRBV29-1 and TRBJ2-6, with 9 nucleotides matching TRBD1. Per germline, CDR1 SQVTM and CDR2 ANQGSEA. The CDR3 spans 17 residues. J was trimmed by 4 bases and V by 6 bases; bases with no gene match: 13.

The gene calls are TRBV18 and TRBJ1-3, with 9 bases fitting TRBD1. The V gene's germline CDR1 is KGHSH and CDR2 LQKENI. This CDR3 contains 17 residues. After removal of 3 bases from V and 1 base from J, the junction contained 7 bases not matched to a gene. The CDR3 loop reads CASSPVQGANSGNTIYF. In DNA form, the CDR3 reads TGTGCCAGCTCACCGGTACAGGGGGCTAATTCTGGAAACACCATATATTTT.

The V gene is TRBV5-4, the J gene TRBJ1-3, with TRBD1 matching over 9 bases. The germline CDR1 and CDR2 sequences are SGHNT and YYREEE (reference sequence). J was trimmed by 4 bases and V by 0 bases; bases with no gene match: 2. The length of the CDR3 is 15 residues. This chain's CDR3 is CASSLDRGPGNTIYF. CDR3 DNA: TGTGCCAGCAGCTTGGACAGGGGGCCGGGAAACACCATATATTTT.

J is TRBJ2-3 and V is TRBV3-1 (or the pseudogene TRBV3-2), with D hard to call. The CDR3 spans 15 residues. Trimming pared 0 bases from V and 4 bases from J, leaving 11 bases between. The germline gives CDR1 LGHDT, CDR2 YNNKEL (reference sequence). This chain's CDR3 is CASSQDRQVADTQYF. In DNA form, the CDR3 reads TGTGCCAGCAGCCAAGATAGGCAGGTTGCAGATACGCAGTATTTT.

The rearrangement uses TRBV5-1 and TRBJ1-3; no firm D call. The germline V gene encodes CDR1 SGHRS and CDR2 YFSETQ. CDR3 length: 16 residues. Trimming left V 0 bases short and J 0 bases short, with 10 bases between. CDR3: CASSLGRPDSGNTIYF. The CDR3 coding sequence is TGCGCCAGCAGCTTGGGGAGGCCTGACTCTGGAAACACCATATATTTT.

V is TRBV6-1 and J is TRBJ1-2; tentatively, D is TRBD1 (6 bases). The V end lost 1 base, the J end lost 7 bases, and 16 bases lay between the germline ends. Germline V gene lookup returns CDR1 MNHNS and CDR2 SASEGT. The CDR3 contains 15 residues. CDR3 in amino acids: CASSEGVGRGGGYTF. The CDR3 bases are TGTGCCAGCAGTGAAGGAGTCGGCAGGGGTGGTGGCTACACCTTC.

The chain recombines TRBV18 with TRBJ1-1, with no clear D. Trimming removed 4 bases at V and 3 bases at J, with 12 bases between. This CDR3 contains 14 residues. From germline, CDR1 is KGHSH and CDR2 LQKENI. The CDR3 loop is CASSLRNSDTEAFF. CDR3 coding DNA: TGTGCCAGCTCACTCCGGAACTCGGACACTGAAGCTTTCTTT.

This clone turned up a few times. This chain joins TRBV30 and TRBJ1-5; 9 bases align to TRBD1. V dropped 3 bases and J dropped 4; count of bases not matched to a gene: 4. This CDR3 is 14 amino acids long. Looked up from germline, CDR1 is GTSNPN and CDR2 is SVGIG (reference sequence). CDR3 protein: CAWSAGTGNQPQHF. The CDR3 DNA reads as TGTGCCTGGAGCGCCGGGACAGGGAATCAGCCCCAGCATTTT.

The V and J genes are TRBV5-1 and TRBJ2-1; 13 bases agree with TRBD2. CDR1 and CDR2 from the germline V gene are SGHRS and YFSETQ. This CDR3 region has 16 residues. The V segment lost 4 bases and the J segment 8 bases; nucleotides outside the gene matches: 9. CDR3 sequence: CASSPPGLAGTYEQFF. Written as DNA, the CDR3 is TGCGCCAGCAGCCCCCCGGGACTAGCGGGGACCTATGAGCAGTTCTTC.

In DNA, the CDR3 is TGTGCCAGCAGCCACAACACTGAAGCTTTCTTT. Translated: CASSHNTEAFF. The chain combines TRBV5-4 with TRBJ1-1; D gene uncertain. Germline V CDR1 and CDR2: SGHNT, YYREEE (reference sequence). CDR3 length: 11 residues. The germline V and J ends were trimmed by 4 bases and 2 bases, with 3 bases remaining between them.

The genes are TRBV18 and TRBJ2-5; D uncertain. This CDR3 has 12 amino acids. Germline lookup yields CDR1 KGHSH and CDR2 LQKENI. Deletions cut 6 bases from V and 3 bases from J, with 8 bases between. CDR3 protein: CASSGNKETQYF. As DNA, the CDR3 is TGTGCCAGCTCGGGGAACAAAGAGACCCAGTACTTC. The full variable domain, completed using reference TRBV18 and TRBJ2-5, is NAGVMQNPRHLVRRRGQEARLRCSPMKGHSHVYWYRQLPEEGLKFMVYLQKENIIDESGMPKERFSAEFPKEGPSILRIQQVVRGDSAAYFCASSGNKETQYFGPGTRLLVL.

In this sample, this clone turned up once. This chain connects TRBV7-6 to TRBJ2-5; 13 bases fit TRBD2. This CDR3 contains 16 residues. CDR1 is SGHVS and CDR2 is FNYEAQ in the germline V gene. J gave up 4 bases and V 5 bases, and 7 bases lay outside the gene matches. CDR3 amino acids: CASSHRLAGGGETQYF. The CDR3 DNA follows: TGTGCCAGCAGCCATCGACTAGCGGGGGGCGGAGAGACCCAGTACTTC.

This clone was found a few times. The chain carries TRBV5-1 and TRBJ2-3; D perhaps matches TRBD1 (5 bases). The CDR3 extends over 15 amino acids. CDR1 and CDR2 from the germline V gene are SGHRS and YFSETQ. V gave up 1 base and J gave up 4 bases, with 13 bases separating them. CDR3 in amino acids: CASSLIAGRPDTQYF. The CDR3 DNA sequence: TGCGCCAGCAGCTTGATCGCAGGGCGGCCAGATACGCAGTATTTT.

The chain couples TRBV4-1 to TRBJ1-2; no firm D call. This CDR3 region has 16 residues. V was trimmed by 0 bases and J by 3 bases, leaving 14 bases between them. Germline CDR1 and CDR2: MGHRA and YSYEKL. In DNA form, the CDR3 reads TGCGCCAGCAGCCAAGAAGCAGTGACTTTCGACTATGGCTACACCTTC. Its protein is CASSQEAVTFDYGYTF.

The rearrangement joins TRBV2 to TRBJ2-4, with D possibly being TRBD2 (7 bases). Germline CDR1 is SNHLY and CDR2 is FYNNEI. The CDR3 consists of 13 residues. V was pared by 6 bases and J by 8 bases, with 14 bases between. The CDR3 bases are TGTGCCAGCAGCGGGGAGGGGGTTCACATTCAGTACTTC. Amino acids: CASSGEGVHIQYF.

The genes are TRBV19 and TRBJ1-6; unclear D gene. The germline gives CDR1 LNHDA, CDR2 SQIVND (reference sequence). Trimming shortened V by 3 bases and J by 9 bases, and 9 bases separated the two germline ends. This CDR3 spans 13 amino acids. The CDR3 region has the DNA TGTGCCAGTAGTATGGCGGTGGGTTCACCCCTCCACTTT. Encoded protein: CASSMAVGSPLHF.